This TCR beta chain stems from a study of blood T cell repertoires in COVID-19. The CDR3 spans 13 residues. Assay used: immunoSEQ multiplex PCR; TCRdb lists only in-frame clones, some missing. Of under 250,000 clones in the sample, 70% to 90% are singletons; the top ten hold around 3%. The chain employs TRBV21-1 and TRBJ1-3; the table's D gene call, TRBD1, was not cross checked with the DNA. TRBV21-1 is annotated as a pseudogene. The sequenced material came from peripheral blood. The receptor was isolated from a man aged 18-30 years with active or convalescent COVID-19. CDR3 sequence reads: CASSICRGNTIYF. CDR3 coding DNA: TGTGCCAGCAGCATTTGCAGGGGGAACACCATATATTTT.